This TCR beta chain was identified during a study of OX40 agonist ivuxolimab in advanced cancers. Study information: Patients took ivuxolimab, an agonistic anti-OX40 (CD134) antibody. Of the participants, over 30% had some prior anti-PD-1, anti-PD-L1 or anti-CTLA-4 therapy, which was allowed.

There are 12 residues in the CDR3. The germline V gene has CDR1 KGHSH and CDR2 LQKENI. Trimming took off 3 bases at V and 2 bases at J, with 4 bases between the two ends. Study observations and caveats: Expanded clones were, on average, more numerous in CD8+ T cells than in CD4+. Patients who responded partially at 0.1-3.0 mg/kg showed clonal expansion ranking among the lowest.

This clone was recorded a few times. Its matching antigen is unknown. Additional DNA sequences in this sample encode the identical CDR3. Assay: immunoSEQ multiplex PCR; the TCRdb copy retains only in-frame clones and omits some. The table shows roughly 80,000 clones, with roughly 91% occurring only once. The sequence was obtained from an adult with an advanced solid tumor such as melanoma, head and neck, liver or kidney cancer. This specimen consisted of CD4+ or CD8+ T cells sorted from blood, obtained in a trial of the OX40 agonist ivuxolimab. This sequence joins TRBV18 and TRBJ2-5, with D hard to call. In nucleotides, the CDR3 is TGTGCCAGCTCACCCCAACAAGAGACCCAGTACTTC. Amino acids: CASSPQQETQYF.